These 29 T cell receptor beta chains were all obtained from the same sample, sequenced in a study of regulatory T cells in long-lasting Graves disease. The time point was: newly diagnosed GD, antithyroid drugs for less than 3 months. The authors made the TCR library using RNA they extracted from PBMCs. HTBI primers from iRepertoire and Arm-PCR of CDR3 regions yielded the TCR beta libraries. MiXCR, applied by TCRdb to the multiplex PCR reads, yields one record per CDR3 protein. The table lists over 500,000 distinct CDR3 sequences, 15% to 20% of them singletons. These records were also assigned to another study, of T cells in Graves' hyperthyroidism and ophthalmopathy.

The starting material was peripheral blood mononuclear cells (PBMCs), obtained at new diagnosis, from a patient treated with antithyroid drugs. The receptors come from a woman in her 30s with Graves disease.

The chain links TRBV19 to TRBJ2-2, with D perhaps assigned TRBD1 or TRBD2 (5 bases each). Per germline, CDR1 LNHDA and CDR2 SQIVND (reference sequence). CDR3 length: 14 amino acids. V was cut by 3 bases and J by 6 bases, with 11 bases left in between. CDR3 nucleotide sequence: TGTGCCAGTAGTATCGGGCAGGGAGCCGGGGAGCTGTTTTTT. Its translation: CASSIGQGAGELFF.

The table lists this clonotype with many counts. The chain links TRBV2 to TRBJ2-3; 11 bases are shared with TRBD2. CDR1 and CDR2 from the germline V gene are SNHLY and FYNNEI. The CDR3 spans 14 residues. Trimming took 3 bases from V and 12 from J; bases not matched to a gene: 8. CDR3 DNA sequence: TGTGCCAGCAGTGACGGACTAGCGGGCAATCACCAGTATTTT. This codes for CASSDGLAGNHQYF.

The chain has TRBV27 and TRBJ2-1, with 12 bases fitting TRBD2. From germline, CDR1 is MNHEY and CDR2 SMNVEV (reference sequence). V trimming: 5 bases; J trimming: 10 bases; junction bases outside the gene matches: 9. CDR3 size: 15 residues. This CDR3 is CASSPRLAGVGEQFF. The CDR3 DNA sequence: TGTGCCAGCAGTCCGCGACTAGCGGGAGTAGGCGAGCAGTTCTTC.

Ten or more counts support this clonotype. The genes are TRBV7-2 and TRBJ2-7; TRBD1 might be the D (6 bases). CDR3 length equals 14 residues. From germline, CDR1 is SGHTA and CDR2 FQGNSA. The V gene lost 4 bases and the J gene lost 2 bases, with 12 bases spanning the gap. This CDR3 reads CASSSRDITYEQYF. The CDR3 nucleotides are TGTGCCAGCAGCTCCCGGGACATTACCTACGAGCAGTACTTC.

This chain joins TRBV7-8 and TRBJ1-1, with TRBD1 matching 7 bases. V was pared by 4 bases and J by 4 bases, with 12 bases of the junction left unmatched. The CDR3 runs to 16 residues. Germline assignment: CDR1 SGHVS and CDR2 FQNEAQ. The CDR3 DNA sequence: TGTGCCAGCAGCTCGGGGACAGCCCTCCTGAGCACTGAAGCTTTCTTT. This translates into CASSSGTALLSTEAFF. The full variable domain, its missing parts supplied by reference TRBV7-8 and TRBJ1-1, is GAGVSQSPRYKVAKRGQDVALRCDPISGHVSLFWYQQALGQGPEFLTYFQNEAQLDKSGLPSDRFFAERPEGSVSTLKIQRTQQEDSAVYLCASSSGTALLSTEAFFGQGTRLTVV.

This clonotype was detected only a few times. The junction and the germline gene differ at one end; a read error may be behind it. The rearrangement links TRBV7-7 to TRBJ2-2; D remains ambiguous. The CDR3 is 13 residues long. Germline V CDR1 and CDR2: SSHAT, FNYEAQ (reference sequence). The CDR3 sequence is CASSFNLAGELFF. The CDR3 DNA sequence: TGTGCTAGCAGCTTCAACTTGGCCGGGGAGCTGTTTTTT.

This clonotype was seen ten or more times. The chain uses TRBV2 and TRBJ2-6; TRBD1 matches 8 bases. V lost 5 bases and J lost 0; bases outside the gene matches: 3. The CDR3 is 16 amino acids. Germline V gene lookup returns CDR1 SNHLY and CDR2 FYNNEI. The CDR3 DNA reads as TGTGCCAGCAGTCCGGACAGGGCCTCTGGGGCCAACGTCCTGACTTTC. Translating it yields CASSPDRASGANVLTF.

The chain links TRBV7-2 to TRBJ1-3, with unresolved D. The CDR3 loop spans 11 amino acids. Trimming cost V 8 bases and J 4 bases, with 6 bases left between them. Per the germline V gene, CDR1 is SGHTA and CDR2 is FQGNSA. The DNA for the CDR3 is TGTGCCAGCCGTACCGGAAACACCATATATTTT. It is translated as CASRTGNTIYF.

The chain couples TRBV20-1 to TRBJ2-1; D gene unclear. This CDR3 contains 14 residues. The germline V and J ends were trimmed by 0 bases and 9 bases, with 15 bases remaining between them. CDR1 is DFQATT, CDR2 SNEGSKA, per germline (reference sequence). The CDR3 DNA follows: TGCAGTGCTAGAGATCGGTTCCAATCTTCTGAGCAGTTCTTC. This translates into CSARDRFQSSEQFF.

This clonotype was detected many times. V usage is TRBV30 and J usage is TRBJ1-3; unclear D gene. V shed 4 bases and J shed 1 base, with 8 bases lying between them. Per germline, CDR1 GTSNPN and CDR2 SVGIG (reference sequence). The CDR3 contains 13 residues. The chain's CDR3 is CAWTVLSGNTIYF. CDR3 nucleotides: TGTGCCTGGACAGTGCTTTCTGGAAACACCATATATTTT.

The sample holds a few counts of this clonotype. The rearrangement links TRBV19 to TRBJ1-6; TRBD1 is a possible D gene (6 bases). The V gene lost 6 bases and the J gene lost 5 bases, with 14 bases spanning the gap. The CDR3 has 15 amino acids. CDR1 and CDR2 (germline): LNHDA, SQIVND (reference sequence). The CDR3 loop is CASSLSGVHNSPLHF. CDR3 DNA: TGTGCCAGTAGCCTCTCAGGGGTTCATAATTCACCCCTCCACTTT.

This clonotype was seen at least ten times. The CDR3 DNA sequence: TGTGCCAGCGGATCCAGTACCTACGAGCAGTACTTC. Protein sequence: CASGSSTYEQYF. The chain links TRBV28 to TRBJ2-7; D unclear. In germline, CDR1 is MDHEN, CDR2 SYDVKM. The length of the CDR3 is 12 residues. The V gene lost 8 bases and the J gene lost 2 bases, with 10 bases spanning the gap.

Comments on this clonotype: Given a far larger clone just one base away, this is likely a sequencing read error. The chain employs TRBV5-8 and TRBJ1-1, with a possible D match to TRBD1 (5 bases). Looked up from germline, CDR1 is SGHTS and CDR2 is YDEGEE. V was cut by 5 bases and J by 1 base, with 9 bases left in between. The CDR3 spans 13 residues. The CDR3 bases are TGTGCCAGCAGAAAGACAGAGAACACTGAAGCTTTCTTT. It yields the protein CASRKTENTEAFF. Supplemented by reference TRBV5-8 and TRBJ1-1, the full variable domain reads EAGVTQSPTHLIKTRGQQATLRCSPISGHTSVYWYQQALGLGLQFLLWYDEGEERNRGNFPPRFSGRQFPNYSSELNVNALELEDSALYLCASRKTENTEAFFGQGTRLTVV.

The chain recombines TRBV2 with TRBJ2-3, with TRBD2 identical over 10 bases. The CDR3 spans 15 residues. Trimming cost V 3 bases and J 1 base; bases outside gene matches: 1. The germline V gene encodes CDR1 SNHLY and CDR2 FYNNEI. As DNA, the CDR3 is TGTGCCAGCAGTGACCTAGCGGGGGGCACAGATACGCAGTATTTT. It specifies CASSDLAGGTDTQYF.

This clonotype showed up just a few times. This clone may be a read error of a much larger clone one base away. The chain carries TRBV12-3 or TRBV12-4 and TRBJ1-4; a weak D match, TRBD1 (6 bases). The CDR3 contains 16 residues. Trimming took 3 bases from V and 3 from J, leaving 14 bases between them. The CDR3 coding sequence is TGTGCCAGCAGTTTGGCCCCAGGGGTGGCTAATGAAAAACTGTTTTTT. This encodes CASSLAPGVANEKLFF.

This clonotype was observed many times. V is TRBV7-9 and J is TRBJ2-3; D is unresolved. V was cut by 6 bases and J by 0 bases, with 10 bases left in between. The CDR3 contains 14 residues. The germline CDR1 and CDR2 sequences are SEHNR and FQNEAQ (reference sequence). CDR3 region: CASSLSKSTDTQYF. In DNA form, the CDR3 reads TGTGCCAGCAGTTTGTCCAAGAGCACAGATACGCAGTATTTT.

This clonotype appeared many times. This chain joins TRBV28 and TRBJ2-3; the D is unclear. V gave up 7 bases and J gave up 3 bases, with 17 bases separating them. The germline gives CDR1 MDHEN, CDR2 SYDVKM. There are 15 residues in the CDR3. The chain's CDR3 is CASTLRPRSTDTQYF. The CDR3 DNA reads TGTGCCAGCACCCTTCGCCCCCGCTCGACAGATACGCAGTATTTT.

The rearrangement uses TRBV2 and TRBJ1-5, with 9 bases lining up with TRBD1. The CDR3 sequence is 20 residues long. CDR1 SNHLY and CDR2 FYNNEI come from the germline V gene. Trimming took 2 bases from V and 2 from J; bases not matched to a gene: 16. CDR3 bases: TGTGCCAGCAGTGAACGGACTCCGGGACAGGGCAAATCGGGCAATCAGCCCCAGCATTTT. Translated, it gives CASSERTPGQGKSGNQPQHF.

This clonotype was counted many times. The chain recombines TRBV7-9 with TRBJ1-2; 8 positions match TRBD1. Germline V lookup: CDR1 SEHNR, CDR2 FQNEAQ (reference sequence). V trimming: 3 bases; J trimming: 7 bases; junction bases outside the gene matches: 13. This CDR3 is 16 amino acids long. CDR3 coding DNA: TGTGCCAGCAGCTTCCTTCCGGGACAGGCCGTCGGTGGCTACACCTTC. Protein: CASSFLPGQAVGGYTF. Filled out from reference TRBV7-9 and TRBJ1-2, the complete variable domain reads DTGVSQNPRHKITKRGQNVTFRCDPISEHNRLYWYRQTLGQGPEFLTYFQNEAQLEKSRLLSDRFSAERPKGSFSTLEIQRTEQGDSAMYLCASSFLPGQAVGGYTFGSGTRLTVV.

This CDR3 is CAAPGSEQPFSGNTIYF. In nucleotides, the CDR3 is TGTGCCGCGCCTGGGTCGGAACAGCCCTTCTCTGGAAACACCATATATTTT. The rearrangement joins TRBV7-9 to TRBJ1-3; D not resolved. V was cut by 11 bases and J by 0 bases, with 23 bases left in between. This CDR3 spans 17 amino acids. Germline V CDR1 and CDR2: SEHNR, FQNEAQ (reference sequence).

This clonotype occurred many times. J is TRBJ2-6 and V is TRBV27, with D maybe TRBD1 (6 bases). Looked up from germline, CDR1 is MNHEY and CDR2 is SMNVEV (reference sequence). The CDR3 totals 15 residues. V shed 8 bases and J shed 0 bases, with 11 bases lying between them. CDR3 protein: CASSTGSSGANVLTF. The CDR3 coding sequence is TGTGCCAGCTCAACAGGGAGCTCTGGGGCCAACGTCCTGACTTTC.

This clonotype was counted only a few times. The chain joins TRBV5-1 to TRBJ2-2; no reliable D call. Germline V gene lookup returns CDR1 SGHRS and CDR2 YFSETQ. The CDR3 sequence is 15 residues long. Trimming removed 1 base at V and 5 bases at J, with 12 bases between. CDR3 in DNA: TGCGCCAGCAGCTTGATGACCGGCGAGACCGGGGAGCTGTTTTTT. It specifies CASSLMTGETGELFF.

The V and J genes are TRBV7-9 and TRBJ1-1; D call uncertain. V was cut by 1 base and J by 4 bases, with 19 bases left in between. Germline assignment: CDR1 SEHNR and CDR2 FQNEAQ (reference sequence). The CDR3 covers 17 residues. CDR3 coding DNA: TGTGCCAGCAGCTTAGTAATCGTGCCCCCGGGTGCCACTGAAGCTTTCTTT. Encoded protein: CASSLVIVPPGATEAFF.

The V and J genes are TRBV7-9 and TRBJ1-3; maybe TRBD1 (5 bases). The V end was cut by 3 bases, the J end by 8 bases, with 14 bases between. The germline V gene has CDR1 SEHNR and CDR2 FQNEAQ (reference sequence). The CDR3 covers 14 residues. The CDR3 is CASSLEQAVDTIYF. The DNA of the CDR3 is TGTGCCAGCAGCTTGGAACAGGCTGTCGACACCATATATTTT.

A remark on this clonotype: A much more abundant neighbour one base away suggests this may be a read error. The chain carries TRBV27 and TRBJ2-3; 9 positions match TRBD1. Germline values: CDR1 MNHEY, CDR2 SMNVEV (reference sequence). The CDR3 is made up of 17 amino acids. Unmatched junction bases numbered 12, after V lost 5 bases and J lost 3 bases. The CDR3 protein is CASSANPTGGQTDTQYF. CDR3 in DNA: TGTGCCAGCAGTGCGAATCCAACAGGGGGCCAGACAGATACGCAGTATTTT.

In the case of this clonotype: The junction shows a germline mismatch at one end, possibly a read error. The chain uses TRBV2 and TRBJ2-3; TRBD2 matches 7 bases. CDR1 and CDR2 from the germline V gene are SNHLY and FYNNEI. The CDR3 is 16 residues long. DNA for the CDR3: TGTGCCAGCAGTCTGGCTAGCGGAATTAGCACATATACGCAGTATTTT. This gives the protein CASSLASGISTYTQYF.

This clonotype has a count of ten or more. The V and J genes are TRBV5-5 and TRBJ2-7; D gene ambiguous. CDR1 and CDR2 (germline): SGHKS, YYEKEE (reference sequence). The CDR3 contains 14 residues. V lost 0 bases and J 3 bases, leaving 10 bases between the germline ends. The CDR3 here is CASSLEGFNYEQYF. The CDR3 DNA is TGTGCCAGCAGCTTGGAGGGATTTAACTACGAGCAGTACTTC.

For this clonotype: At one boundary the junction diverges from the germline segment, which might be a read error. The chain employs TRBV7-3 and TRBJ2-1; 8 bases align to TRBD2. This CDR3 spans 15 amino acids. Per germline, CDR1 SGHTA and CDR2 FQGTGA. The CDR3 here is CASTPIAGLNNGQFF. The CDR3, as DNA: TGTGCCAGCACCCCCATAGCGGGATTGAACAATGGGCAGTTCTTC.

Ten or more counts support this clonotype. The V call is TRBV27, the J call TRBJ2-4; 8 bases are shared with TRBD2. This CDR3 is 16 amino acids long. Germline CDR1 reads MNHEY; CDR2 reads SMNVEV (reference sequence). V was pared by 7 bases and J by 6 bases, with 14 bases of the junction left unmatched. The DNA of the CDR3 is TGTGCCAGCAATCCTGCCGGGACTAGGCTCCCAAACATTCAGTACTTC. Translated: CASNPAGTRLPNIQYF.